This entry describes one TCR beta chain. The antigen remains undetermined. Using RNA transcripts as the source, TCR beta CDR3 regions were amplified. TCR CDR3 regions were first amplified by RT-PCR with HTBI primers. TCRdb used MiXCR to reprocess the multiplex PCR reads, holding one entry per CDR3 protein. This sample has 530,000 or so distinct CDR3 sequences, with around 45% found just once. The record originates from a study of T cells in Graves' hyperthyroidism and ophthalmopathy. Whole-study results and caveats: A model built on 13 V-J features separated ophthalmopathy from stable hyperthyroidism. Within blood appeared most thyroid clonotypes that had expanded above 0.001.

Across 18 months, stable Graves' hyperthyroidism was marked by no progression to ophthalmopathy. Lactation, pregnancy, other autoimmune disease or uncontrolled infection excluded patients. The clonotype originates from a woman under 30 with Graves' hyperthyroidism. The sequencing sample was made of peripheral blood or thyroid tissue (not recorded which).

The CDR3 loop reads CASSPGFGNQPQHF. The CDR3 region has the DNA TGTGCCAGCTCACCAGGGTTCGGGAATCAGCCCCAGCATTTT. The chain is built from TRBV18 and TRBJ1-5; D not certain. Trimming removed 2 bases from V and 4 bases from J, with 9 bases in between. Germline V gene data show CDR1 as KGHSH and CDR2 as LQKENI. CDR3 length equals 14 residues.